This is a list of T cell receptor beta chains from one sample in a study of early T cells in non-severe SARS-CoV-2 infection. MiXCR was run by TCRdb on the 5' RACE reads, yielding one entry per CDR3 protein. Of 99,000 or so distinct CDR3 sequences listed, over 15% are singletons. The source material was whole blood. The receptor set was obtained from an adult who was a healthcare worker with PCR-confirmed SARS-CoV-2 infection or an uninfected control (not recorded which). CDR3s include the opening cysteine and the closing phenylalanine or tryptophan. Each record gives: CDR3 length, V gene, clone size, J gene, D gene, CDR3 DNA, CDR3 protein. A D gene is named only where the DNA matches it firmly. A clone size is listed for some rows: how often the clone was seen (once, few, many), or a class if it is expanded.

13,TRBV7-2,few,TRBJ1-5,-,TGTGCCAGCAGCCCCAGGGTCGGTCAGCCCCAGCATTTT,CASSPRVGQPQHF
17,TRBV9,few,TRBJ2-3,TRBD2,TGTGCCAGCAGCGTAGCTGGGGGGAGGGCCGGCACAGATACGCAGTATTTT,CASSVAGGRAGTDTQYF
12,TRBV28,few,TRBJ2-7,-,TGTGCCAGCAGTTTGAAGGGGTACGAGCAGTACTTC,CASSLKGYEQYF
16,TRBV29-1,few,TRBJ2-3,TRBD2,TGCAGCCCTCTGGGGGGACTAGCGGGGAGCACAGATACGCAGTATTTT,CSPLGGLAGSTDTQYF
16,TRBV18,many,TRBJ1-2,-,TGTGCCAGCTCACCAAGCGAAGGGACACTAACCTATGGCTACACCTTC,CASSPSEGTLTYGYTF
14,TRBV7-9,-,TRBJ2-1,-,TGTGCCAGCAGGCCCGGGAGTAGCACCAATGAGCAGTTCTTC,CASRPGSSTNEQFF
17,TRBV12-5,few,TRBJ2-3,TRBD1,TGTGCTAGTGGTCCGGGGACAGGGGGCTCGAACACAGATACGCAGTATTTT,CASGPGTGGSNTDTQYF
13,TRBV7-2,many,TRBJ2-3,TRBD2,TGTGCCCGCCGGGGGGAGAACACAGATACGCAGTATTTT,CARRGENTDTQYF
19,TRBV12-3/TRBV12-4,-,TRBJ2-3,TRBD2,TGTGCCAGCAGTCTTTTTAGCGGGGGGGCTGAGGTCCCCAGGAAGGCGCAGTATTTT,CASSLFSGGAEVPRKAQYF
16,TRBV28,few,TRBJ1-4,-,TGTGCCAGCAGTTTATCGAAGGACAGCGCTAATGAAAAACTGTTTTTT,CASSLSKDSANEKLFF
15,TRBV18,few,TRBJ1-1,-,TGTGCCAGCTCACCACTAGAAGCCGGAAACACTGAAGCTTTCTTT,CASSPLEAGNTEAFF
16,TRBV7-2,-,TRBJ2-4,TRBD2,TGTGCCAGCAGCCAGCCGGGACTAGCGGCCAAAAACATTCAGTACTTC,CASSQPGLAAKNIQYF
16,TRBV7-9,few,TRBJ2-7,-,TGTGCCAGCAGCTTAGGTCAGGGCAGGAGCTCCTACGAGCAGTACTTC,CASSLGQGRSSYEQYF
15,TRBV24-1,-,TRBJ2-1,-,TGTGCCACCTCCCCGGGACGGAGGGGTTGGCATGAGCAGTTCTTC,CATSPGRRGWHEQFF
16,TRBV6-5,-,TRBJ2-5,TRBD2,TGTGCCAGCAGTCTCAGCGGGGGAGCCCCCCAAGAGACCCAGTACTTC,CASSLSGGAPQETQYF
14,TRBV11-2,few,TRBJ2-7,TRBD2,TGTGCCAGCAGCTTGACTAGCGGTACCTACGAGCAGTACTTC,CASSLTSGTYEQYF
17,TRBV4-3,few,TRBJ2-2,-,TGCGCCAGCAGCCAGCCCGGAGTGTCCATTGAGGGCGGGGAGCTGTTTTTT,CASSQPGVSIEGGELFF
16,TRBV11-2,-,TRBJ2-7,-,TGTGCCAGCAGCCGAGAGGCGCCCACCCAATTGAGCGAGCAGTACTTC,CASSREAPTQLSEQYF
14,TRBV27,few,TRBJ2-7,-,TGTGCCAGCAGTGCAATCAGTTTAAACGGACAGCCTTACTTC,CASSAISLNGQPYF
15,TRBV6-1,few,TRBJ2-1,TRBD2,TGTGCCAGTGCCCCGGGCCTAGCGGGAATGCGTGAGCAGTTCTTC,CASAPGLAGMREQFF
14,TRBV15,-,TRBJ1-3,-,TGTGCCACCAGCGACAGAGGAGGAGGAAACACCATATATTTT,CATSDRGGGNTIYF
14,TRBV29-1,few,TRBJ2-1,-,TGCAGCGTCGATCTACCTAGACTCTACAATGAGCAGTTCTTC,CSVDLPRLYNEQFF
13,TRBV20-1,-,TRBJ2-3,-,TGCAGTGCTAGGGACAGTCGCACAGATACGCAGTATTTT,CSARDSRTDTQYF
14,TRBV20-1,-,TRBJ2-4,TRBD2,TGCAGTGCTAGAGGGGGACTAGCGGAAAACATTCAGTACTTC,CSARGGLAENIQYF
16,TRBV5-4,-,TRBJ2-3,-,TGTGCCAGCAGCGTGACCGGGACGGAAAACACAGATACGCAGTATTTT,CASSVTGTENTDTQYF
14,TRBV28,many,TRBJ2-5,-,TGTGCCAGCAGTTTAGGAACGGGGATCGAGACCCAGTACTTC,CASSLGTGIETQYF
15,TRBV6-2/TRBV6-3,-,TRBJ1-2,-,TGTGCCAGCAGAAGCGTGAGGGACGGGATATATGGCTACACCTTC,CASRSVRDGIYGYTF
11,TRBV29-1,-,TRBJ1-2,-,TGCAGCGTTGTAGGAGGAGGAGGCTACACCTTC,CSVVGGGGYTF
17,TRBV12-5,few,TRBJ1-4,-,TGTGCTAGTGGTTTGGTTGGCAGTAGAACAACTAATGAAAAACTGTTTTTT,CASGLVGSRTTNEKLFF
14,TRBV29-1,-,TRBJ2-6,TRBD1,TGCAGCGTGGCAGGGGGCGGTGGGGCCAACGTCCTGACTTTC,CSVAGGGGANVLTF
13,TRBV28,many,TRBJ2-7,-,TGTGCCAGCAGTTTCGGCCTCTCCTACGAGCAGTACTTC,CASSFGLSYEQYF
14,TRBV9,-,TRBJ1-2,TRBD1,TGTGCCAGCAGTAAAACAGGGGGCAACTATGGCTACACCTTC,CASSKTGGNYGYTF